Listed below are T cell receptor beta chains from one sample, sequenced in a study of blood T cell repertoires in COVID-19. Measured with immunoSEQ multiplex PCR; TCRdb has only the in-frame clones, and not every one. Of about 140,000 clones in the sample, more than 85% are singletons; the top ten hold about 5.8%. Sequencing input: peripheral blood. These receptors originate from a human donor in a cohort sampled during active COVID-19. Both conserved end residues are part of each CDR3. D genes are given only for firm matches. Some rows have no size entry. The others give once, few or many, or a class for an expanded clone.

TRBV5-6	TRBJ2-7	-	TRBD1	CASSFSTGGETYEQYF	TGTGCCAGCAGCTTCTCGACAGGGGGGGAGACCTACGAGCAGTACTTC
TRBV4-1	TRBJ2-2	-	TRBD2	CASSQGTGRGVVGELFF	TGCGCCAGCAGCCAAGGGACCGGGAGGGGGGTTGTCGGGGAGCTGTTTTTT
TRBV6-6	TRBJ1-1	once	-	CASSSGGRTEAFF	TGTGCCAGCAGCTCCGGGGGACGCACTGAAGCTTTCTTT
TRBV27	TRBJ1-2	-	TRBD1	CASSQLGQGSYGYTF	TGTGCCAGCAGTCAACTAGGACAGGGATCCTATGGCTACACCTTC
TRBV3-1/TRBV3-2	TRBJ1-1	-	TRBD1	CASSFGQGGTEAFF	TGTGCCAGCAGCTTCGGACAGGGAGGAACTGAAGCTTTCTTT
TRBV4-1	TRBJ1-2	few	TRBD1	CASSLQGVGGYTF	TGCGCCAGCAGCTTACAGGGGGTAGGAGGCTACACCTTC
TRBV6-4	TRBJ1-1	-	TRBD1	CASSVDRVITEAFF	TGTGCCAGCAGTGTGGACAGGGTGATCACTGAAGCTTTCTTT
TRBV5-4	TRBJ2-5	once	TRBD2	CASSPGTSGGVGSAQYF	TGTGCCAGCAGCCCCGGGACTAGCGGGGGGGTAGGTTCGGCCCAGTACTTC
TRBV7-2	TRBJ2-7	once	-	CASSPQHTKSYEQYF	TGTGCCAGCAGCCCCCAGCACACTAAGTCCTACGAGCAGTACTTC
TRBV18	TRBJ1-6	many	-	CASSPLAAGPGDNSPLHF	TGTGCCAGCTCACCGCTAGCCGCCGGGCCAGGCGATAATTCACCCCTCCACTTT
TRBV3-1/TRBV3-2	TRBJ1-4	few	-	CASSRNLGGFSHGLFF	TGTGCCAGCAGCCGAAATCTCGGGGGATTTAGTCATGGACTGTTTTTT
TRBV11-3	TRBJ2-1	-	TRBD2	CASSSSGGHHEQFF	TGTGCCAGCAGCTCTAGCGGGGGGCACCATGAGCAGTTCTTC
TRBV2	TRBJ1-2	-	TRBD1	CASVEGRGLSYGYTF	TGTGCCAGCGTGGAGGGCAGGGGGCTCTCCTATGGCTACACCTTC
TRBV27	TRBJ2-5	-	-	CASSSSEETQYF	TGTGCCAGCAGTTCCTCCGAGGAGACCCAGTACTTC
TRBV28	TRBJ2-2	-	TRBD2	CASSRGGPGELFF	TGTGCCAGCAGTCGGGGGGGCCCCGGGGAGCTGTTTTTT
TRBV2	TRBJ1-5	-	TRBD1	CASRMGTGTNQPQHF	TGTGCCAGCAGAATGGGGACAGGTACTAATCAGCCCCAGCATTTT
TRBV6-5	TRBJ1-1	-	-	CASSSAGVTEAFF	TGTGCCAGCAGTTCGGCAGGGGTTACTGAAGCTTTCTTT
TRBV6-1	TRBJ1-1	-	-	CASSEALNRMNTEAFF	TGTGCCAGCAGTGAAGCGCTCAACAGAATGAACACTGAAGCTTTCTTT
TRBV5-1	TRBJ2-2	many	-	CATQDSPGLNTGELFF	TGCGCCACCCAAGATAGCCCAGGGCTTAACACCGGGGAGCTGTTTTTT
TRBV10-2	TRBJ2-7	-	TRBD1	CASREQQGAYEQYF	TGCGCCAGCAGAGAACAACAGGGGGCCTACGAGCAGTACTTC
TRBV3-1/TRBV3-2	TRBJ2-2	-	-	CASRLTGTGELFF	TGTGCCAGCAGGTTGACGGGGACCGGGGAGCTGTTTTTT
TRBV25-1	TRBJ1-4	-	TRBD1	CASQIGTGNEKLFF	TGTGCCAGCCAGATCGGGACAGGGAATGAAAAACTGTTTTTT
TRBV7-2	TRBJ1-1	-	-	CASSLIRGGEAFF	TGTGCCAGCAGTCTAATAAGGGGGGGTGAAGCTTTCTTT
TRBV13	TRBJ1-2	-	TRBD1	CASSLGQGVGYTF	TGTGCCAGCAGCTTAGGGCAGGGGGTGGGCTACACCTTC
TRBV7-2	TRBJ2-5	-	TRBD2	CASNINSGGEETQYF	TGTGCCAGCAACATCAACAGCGGGGGGGAAGAGACCCAGTACTTC
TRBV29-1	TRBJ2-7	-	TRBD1	CSVDAGQAMIQYF	TGCAGCGTTGATGCGGGACAGGCGATGATTCAGTACTTC
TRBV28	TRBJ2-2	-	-	CASSPFNTGELFF	TGTGCCAGCAGTCCTTTTAACACCGGGGAGCTGTTTTTT
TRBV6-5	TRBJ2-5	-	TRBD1	CASRPQGAHQETQYF	TGTGCCAGCAGACCACAGGGGGCTCACCAAGAGACCCAGTACTTC
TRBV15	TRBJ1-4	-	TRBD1	CATSREGGQLNEKLFF	TGTGCCACCAGCAGGGAGGGGGGACAGCTTAATGAAAAACTGTTTTTT
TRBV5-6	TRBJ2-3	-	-	CASSSLTVDTQYF	TGTGCCAGCAGCTCGCTAACGGTCGATACGCAGTATTTT
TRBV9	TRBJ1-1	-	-	CASSLTWSTEAFF	TGTGCCAGCAGCCTTACGTGGAGCACTGAAGCTTTCTTT
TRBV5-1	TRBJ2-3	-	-	CASSLGTSTDTQYF	TGCGCCAGCAGCTTGGGGACTAGCACAGATACGCAGTATTTT
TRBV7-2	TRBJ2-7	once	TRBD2	CASSSIRGLAVEQYF	TGTGCCAGCAGCTCAATTAGGGGACTAGCGGTCGAGCAGTACTTC
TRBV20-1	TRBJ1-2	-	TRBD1	CSANRGQGYTF	TGCAGTGCCAACAGGGGGCAAGGCTACACCTTC
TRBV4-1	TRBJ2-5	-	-	CASSPRLDYSQETQYF	TGCGCCAGCAGCCCCCGCCTAGACTATTCTCAAGAGACCCAGTACTTC
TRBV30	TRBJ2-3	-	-	CAWSVSADTQYF	TGTGCCTGGAGTGTATCAGCAGATACGCAGTATTTT
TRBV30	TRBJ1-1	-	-	CAWRWRGTEAFF	TGTGCCTGGAGATGGCGAGGCACTGAAGCTTTCTTT
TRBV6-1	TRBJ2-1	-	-	CASSEEAGSYNEQFF	TGTGCCAGCAGTGAAGAAGCGGGCTCCTACAATGAGCAGTTCTTC
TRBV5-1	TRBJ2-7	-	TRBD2	CASRSSGGLSSYEQYF	TGCGCCAGCAGGAGTAGCGGGGGCCTCAGCTCCTACGAGCAGTACTTC
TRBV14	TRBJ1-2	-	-	CASSPTGENYGYTF	TGTGCCAGCAGCCCCACGGGGGAGAATTATGGCTACACCTTC
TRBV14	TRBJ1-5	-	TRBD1	CASSQASDREDQPQHF	TGTGCCAGCAGCCAAGCTAGTGACAGGGAAGATCAGCCCCAGCATTTT
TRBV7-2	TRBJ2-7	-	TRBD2	CASSLWLAGGYEQYF	TGTGCCAGCAGCTTATGGCTAGCGGGAGGCTACGAGCAGTACTTC
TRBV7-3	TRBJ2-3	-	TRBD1	CASSTRGQGSDTQYF	TGTGCCAGCAGCACGAGGGGGCAGGGGTCAGATACGCAGTATTTT
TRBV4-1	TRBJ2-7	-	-	CASSQEPGISYEQYF	TGCGCCAGCAGCCAAGAACCGGGGATCTCCTACGAGCAGTACTTC
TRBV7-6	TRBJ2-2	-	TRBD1	CASSTWDRGNTGELFF	TGTGCCAGCAGCACTTGGGACAGGGGGAACACCGGGGAGCTGTTTTTT
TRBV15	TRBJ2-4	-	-	CATTLDIQAGALRNIQYF	TGTGCCACCACCCTAGACATCCAGGCGGGGGCCCTCAGGAACATTCAGTACTTC
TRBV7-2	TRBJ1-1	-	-	CASSLLGPSRNTEAFF	TGTGCCAGCAGCCTATTGGGGCCGTCGAGGAACACTGAAGCTTTCTTT
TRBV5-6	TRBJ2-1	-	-	CASSLSDRTYNEQFF	TGTGCCAGCAGCTTAAGTGACAGAACCTACAATGAGCAGTTCTTC
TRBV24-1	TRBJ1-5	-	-	CAPQFPFRDIHQPQHF	TGTGCCCCCCAATTCCCCTTTCGGGACATTCATCAGCCCCAGCATTTT
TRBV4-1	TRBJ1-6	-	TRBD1	CASSQYRGPSPLHF	TGCGCCAGCAGCCAATACAGGGGGCCTTCACCCCTCCACTTT
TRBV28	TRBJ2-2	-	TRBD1	CASSFWDMGQFTGELFF	TGTGCCAGCAGTTTTTGGGATATGGGACAGTTCACCGGGGAGCTGTTTTTT
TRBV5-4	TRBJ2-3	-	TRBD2	CASSLLAGGSTDTQYF	TGTGCCAGCAGCTTGTTGGCGGGGGGGAGCACAGATACGCAGTATTTT
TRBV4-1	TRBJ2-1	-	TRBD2	CASSQGPGLAANEQFF	TGCGCCAGCAGCCAAGGTCCGGGACTAGCGGCCAATGAGCAGTTCTTC
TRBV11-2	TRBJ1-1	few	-	CASSLPIKALRTEAFF	TGTGCCAGCAGCTTACCTATTAAGGCTTTGCGGACTGAAGCTTTCTTT
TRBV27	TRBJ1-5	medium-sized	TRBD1	CASSRQGANYQPQHF	TGTGCCAGCAGCCGACAGGGCGCAAATTATCAGCCCCAGCATTTT
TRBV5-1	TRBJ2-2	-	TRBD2	CASSPSGGLNTGELFF	TGCGCCAGCAGCCCGAGCGGGGGGCTAAACACCGGGGAGCTGTTTTTT
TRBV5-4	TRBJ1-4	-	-	CASSPDTGEKLFF	TGTGCCAGCAGCCCGGATACAGGTGAAAAACTGTTTTTT
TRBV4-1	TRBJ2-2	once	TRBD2	CASSLVPPSGRYTGELFF	TGCGCCAGCAGCCTCGTACCGCCTAGCGGGAGATACACCGGGGAGCTGTTTTTT